What follows is one TCR beta chain and its context. The data derive from a study of blood T cell repertoires in COVID-19. Study as a whole: Sample material is recorded as cDNA or gDNA derived from T cells, B-cell-depleted T cells, or PBMCs.

The CDR3 totals 14 residues. V lost 7 bases and J lost 1, with 13 bases in between. From germline, CDR1 is MNHEY and CDR2 SVGAGI. In the study's own analysis: Estimation of nucleated cell counts relied on the amplification of reference gene primers. Sequencing used immunoSEQ multiplex PCR; TCRdb keeps in-frame clones, though not all of them. Clone size and the V and J calls come from that table; the DNA yielded D and trimming. The sample holds tens of thousands of clones; approximately 88% are singletons and the top ten take less than 2.5%. The rearrangement uses TRBV6-5 and TRBJ1-1; D might be TRBD1 (6 bases). The clonotype was recovered from a human donor in a cohort sampled during active COVID-19. The source material was peripheral blood. CDR3 DNA sequence: TGTGCCAGCACGTCATACAGGGAGAACACTGAAGCTTTCTTT. Amino acid sequence: CASTSYRENTEAFF.